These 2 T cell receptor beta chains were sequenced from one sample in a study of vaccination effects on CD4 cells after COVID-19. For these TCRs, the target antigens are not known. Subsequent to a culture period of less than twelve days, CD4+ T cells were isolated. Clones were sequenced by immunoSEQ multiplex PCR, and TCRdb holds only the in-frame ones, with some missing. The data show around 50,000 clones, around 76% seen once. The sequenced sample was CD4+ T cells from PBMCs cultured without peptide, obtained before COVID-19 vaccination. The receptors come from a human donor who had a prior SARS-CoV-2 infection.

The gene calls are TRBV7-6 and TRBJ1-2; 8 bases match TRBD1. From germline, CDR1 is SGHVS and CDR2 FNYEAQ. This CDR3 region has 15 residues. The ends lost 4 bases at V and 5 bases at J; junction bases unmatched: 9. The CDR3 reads CASSSGQAGGYGYTF. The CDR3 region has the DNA TGTGCCAGCAGCTCGGGACAGGCGGGGGGATATGGCTACACCTTC.

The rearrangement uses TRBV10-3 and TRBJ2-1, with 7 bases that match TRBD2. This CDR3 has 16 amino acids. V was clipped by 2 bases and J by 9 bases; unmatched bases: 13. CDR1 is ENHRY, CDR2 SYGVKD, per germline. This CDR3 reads CAISEQLREVPGEQFF. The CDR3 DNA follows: TGTGCCATCAGTGAGCAGTTACGGGAGGTCCCCGGTGAGCAGTTCTTC.